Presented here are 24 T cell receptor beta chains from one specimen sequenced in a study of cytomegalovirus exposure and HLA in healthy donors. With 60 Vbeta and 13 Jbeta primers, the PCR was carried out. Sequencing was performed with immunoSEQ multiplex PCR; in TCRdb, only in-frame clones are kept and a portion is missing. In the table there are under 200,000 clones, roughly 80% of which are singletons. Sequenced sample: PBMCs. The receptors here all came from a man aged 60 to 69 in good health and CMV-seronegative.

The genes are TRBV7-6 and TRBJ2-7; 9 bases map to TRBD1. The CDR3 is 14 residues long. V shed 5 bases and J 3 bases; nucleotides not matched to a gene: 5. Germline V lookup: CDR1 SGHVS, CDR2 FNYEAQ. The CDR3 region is CASSPGQGFYEQYF. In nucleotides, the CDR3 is TGTGCCAGCAGCCCGGGACAGGGATTCTACGAGCAGTACTTC.

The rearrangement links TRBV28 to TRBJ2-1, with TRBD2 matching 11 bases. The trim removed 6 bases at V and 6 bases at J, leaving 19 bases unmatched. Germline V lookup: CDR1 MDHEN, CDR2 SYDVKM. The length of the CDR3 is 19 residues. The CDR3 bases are TGTGCCAGCAGCCAGGTTAAGGTATTAGGGACTAGCGGATCCAATGAGCAGTTCTTC. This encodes CASSQVKVLGTSGSNEQFF.

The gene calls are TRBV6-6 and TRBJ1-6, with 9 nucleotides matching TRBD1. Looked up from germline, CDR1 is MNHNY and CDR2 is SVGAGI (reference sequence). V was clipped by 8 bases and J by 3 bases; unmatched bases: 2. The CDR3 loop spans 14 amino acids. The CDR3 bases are TGTGCCAGCGGGACAGGGAACTATAATTCACCCCTCCACTTT. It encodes CASGTGNYNSPLHF.

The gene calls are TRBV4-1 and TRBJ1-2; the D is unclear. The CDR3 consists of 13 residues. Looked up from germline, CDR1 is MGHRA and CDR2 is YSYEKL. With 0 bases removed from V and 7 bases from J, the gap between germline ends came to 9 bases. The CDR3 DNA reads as TGCGCCAGCAGCCAAGAGTCAGAGCGTGGCTACACCTTC. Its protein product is CASSQESERGYTF.

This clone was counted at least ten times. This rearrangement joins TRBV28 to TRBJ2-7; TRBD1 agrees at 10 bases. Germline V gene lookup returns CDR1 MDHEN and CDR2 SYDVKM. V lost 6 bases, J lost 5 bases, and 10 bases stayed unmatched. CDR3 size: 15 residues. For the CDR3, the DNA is TGTGCCAGCAGCCCCAGGGACAGGGGATTCGACGAGCAGTACTTC. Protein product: CASSPRDRGFDEQYF.

The CDR3 region is CASSLRFRNGRPHEQYF. CDR3 coding DNA: TGTGCCAGCAGTTTAAGGTTTAGGAACGGGAGGCCCCACGAGCAGTACTTC. This rearrangement joins TRBV27 to TRBJ2-7; 7 bases fit TRBD2. This CDR3 is 17 amino acids long. The V and J ends lost 2 bases and 5 bases, in that order; junction bases with no gene match: 15. The germline gives CDR1 MNHEY, CDR2 SMNVEV (reference sequence).

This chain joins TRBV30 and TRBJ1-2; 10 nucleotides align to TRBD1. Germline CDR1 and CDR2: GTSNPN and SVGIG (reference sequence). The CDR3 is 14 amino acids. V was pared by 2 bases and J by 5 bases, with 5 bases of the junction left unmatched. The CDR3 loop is CAWSRQGARYGYTF. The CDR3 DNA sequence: TGTGCCTGGAGTAGACAGGGGGCTCGGTATGGCTACACCTTC.

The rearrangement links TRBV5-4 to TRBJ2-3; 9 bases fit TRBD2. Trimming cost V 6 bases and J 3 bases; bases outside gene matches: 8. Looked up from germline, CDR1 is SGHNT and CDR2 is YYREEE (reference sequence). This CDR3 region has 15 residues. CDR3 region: CASTAGGPFTDTQYF. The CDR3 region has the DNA TGTGCCAGCACCGCGGGAGGGCCGTTTACAGATACGCAGTATTTT.

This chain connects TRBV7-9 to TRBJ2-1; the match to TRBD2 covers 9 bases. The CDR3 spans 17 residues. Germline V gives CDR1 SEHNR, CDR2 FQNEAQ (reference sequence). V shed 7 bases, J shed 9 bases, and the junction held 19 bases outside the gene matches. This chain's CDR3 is CASTPRGLAGLGSEQFF. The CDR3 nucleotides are TGTGCCAGCACCCCCAGGGGCCTAGCGGGACTAGGTAGTGAGCAGTTCTTC.

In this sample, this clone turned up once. CDR3 loop: CASSPPAGGTYNEQFF. CDR3 DNA: TGTGCCAGCTCACCTCCAGCGGGGGGCACCTACAATGAGCAGTTCTTC. This sequence joins TRBV18 and TRBJ2-1, with TRBD2 matching 9 bases. V lost 3 bases, J lost 2 bases, and 5 bases stayed unmatched. CDR1 is KGHSH, CDR2 LQKENI, per germline. The CDR3 sequence is 16 residues long.

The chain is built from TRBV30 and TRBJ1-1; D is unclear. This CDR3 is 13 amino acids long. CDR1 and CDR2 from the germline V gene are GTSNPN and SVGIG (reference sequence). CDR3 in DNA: TGTGGCCTAGCGTTAAGCCCCGGTGTTGGGGCTTTCTTT. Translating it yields CGLALSPGVGAFF.

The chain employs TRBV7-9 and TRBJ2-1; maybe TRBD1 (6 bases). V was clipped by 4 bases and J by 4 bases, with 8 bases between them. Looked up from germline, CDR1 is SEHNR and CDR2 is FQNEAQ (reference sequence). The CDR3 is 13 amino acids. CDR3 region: CASSWGPYNEQFF. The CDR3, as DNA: TGTGCCAGCAGCTGGGGGCCTTACAATGAGCAGTTCTTC.

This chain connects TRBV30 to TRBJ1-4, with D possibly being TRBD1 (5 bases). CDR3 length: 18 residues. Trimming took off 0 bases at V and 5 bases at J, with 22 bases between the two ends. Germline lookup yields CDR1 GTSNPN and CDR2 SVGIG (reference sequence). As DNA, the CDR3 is TGTGCCTGGAGTGTAAATCCGGCCCGGTGGGGCTTAAATGAAAAACTGTTTTTT. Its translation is CAWSVNPARWGLNEKLFF.

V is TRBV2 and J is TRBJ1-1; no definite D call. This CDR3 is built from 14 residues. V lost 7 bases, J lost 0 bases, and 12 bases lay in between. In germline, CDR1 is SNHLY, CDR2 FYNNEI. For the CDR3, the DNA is TGTGCCAGCATAGTTTCGGTTGTGAACACTGAAGCTTTCTTT. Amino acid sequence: CASIVSVVNTEAFF.

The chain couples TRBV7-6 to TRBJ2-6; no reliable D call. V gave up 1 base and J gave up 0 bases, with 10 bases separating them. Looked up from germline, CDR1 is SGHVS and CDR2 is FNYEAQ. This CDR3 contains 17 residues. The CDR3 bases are TGTGCCAGCAGCTTAGGCAGGCGAGACTCTGGGGCCAACGTCCTGACTTTC. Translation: CASSLGRRDSGANVLTF.

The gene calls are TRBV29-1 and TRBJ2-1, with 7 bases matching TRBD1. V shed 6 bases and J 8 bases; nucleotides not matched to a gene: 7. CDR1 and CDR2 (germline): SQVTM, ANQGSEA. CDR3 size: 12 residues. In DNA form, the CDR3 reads TGCAGCGTCCCCCGGGACAGCGATGAGCAGTTCTTC. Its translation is CSVPRDSDEQFF.

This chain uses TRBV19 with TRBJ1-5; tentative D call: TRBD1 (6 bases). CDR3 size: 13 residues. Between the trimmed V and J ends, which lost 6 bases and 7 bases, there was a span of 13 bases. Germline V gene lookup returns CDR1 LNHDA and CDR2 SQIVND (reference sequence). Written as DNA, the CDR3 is TGTGCCAGTAGCGACAGGAGGCGACAGCCCCAGCATTTT. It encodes CASSDRRRQPQHF.

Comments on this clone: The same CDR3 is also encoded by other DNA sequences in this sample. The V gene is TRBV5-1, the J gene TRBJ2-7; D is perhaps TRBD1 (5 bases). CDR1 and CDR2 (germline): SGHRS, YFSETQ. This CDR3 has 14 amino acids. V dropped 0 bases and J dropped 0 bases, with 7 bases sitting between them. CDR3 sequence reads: CASSLGDSSYEQYF. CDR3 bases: TGCGCCAGCAGCTTGGGTGACAGCTCCTACGAGCAGTACTTC.

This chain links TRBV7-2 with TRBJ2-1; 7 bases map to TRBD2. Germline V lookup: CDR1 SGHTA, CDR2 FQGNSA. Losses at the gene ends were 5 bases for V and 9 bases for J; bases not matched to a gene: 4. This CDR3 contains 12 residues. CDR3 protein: CASSRTRAEQFF. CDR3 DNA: TGTGCCAGCAGCAGGACTAGGGCTGAGCAGTTCTTC.

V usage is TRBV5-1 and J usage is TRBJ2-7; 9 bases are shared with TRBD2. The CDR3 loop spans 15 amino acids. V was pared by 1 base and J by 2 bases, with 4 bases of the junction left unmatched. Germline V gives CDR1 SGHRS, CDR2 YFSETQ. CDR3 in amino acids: CASSLLTSGTYEQYF. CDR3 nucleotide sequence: TGCGCCAGCAGCTTGTTGACTAGCGGCACCTACGAGCAGTACTTC.

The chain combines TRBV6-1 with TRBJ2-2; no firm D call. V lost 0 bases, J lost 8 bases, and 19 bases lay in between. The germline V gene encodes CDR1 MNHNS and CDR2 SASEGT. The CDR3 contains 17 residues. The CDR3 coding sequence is TGTGCCAGCAGTGAAGCGCTTGTACGGAGACGAGCTGGGGAGCTGTTTTTT. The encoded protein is CASSEALVRRRAGELFF.

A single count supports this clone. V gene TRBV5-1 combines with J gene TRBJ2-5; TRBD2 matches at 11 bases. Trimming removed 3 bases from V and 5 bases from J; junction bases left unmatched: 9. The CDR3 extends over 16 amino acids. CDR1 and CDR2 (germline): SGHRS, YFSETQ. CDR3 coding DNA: TGCGCCAGCAGCTGGACACTTAGCGGGGGGGCGGAGACCCAGTACTTC. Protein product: CASSWTLSGGAETQYF. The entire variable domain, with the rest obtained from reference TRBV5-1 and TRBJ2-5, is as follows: KAGVTQTPRYLIKTRGQQVTLSCSPISGHRSVSWYQQTPGQGLQFLFEYFSETQRNKGNFPGRFSGRQFSNSRSEMNVSTLELGDSALYLCASSWTLSGGAETQYFGPGTRLLVL.

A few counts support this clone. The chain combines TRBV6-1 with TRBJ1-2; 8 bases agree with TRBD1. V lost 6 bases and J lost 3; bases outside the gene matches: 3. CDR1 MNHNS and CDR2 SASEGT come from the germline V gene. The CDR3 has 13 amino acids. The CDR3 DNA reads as TGTGCCAGCAGCCCACAGGGGGACTATGGCTACACCTTC. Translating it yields CASSPQGDYGYTF.

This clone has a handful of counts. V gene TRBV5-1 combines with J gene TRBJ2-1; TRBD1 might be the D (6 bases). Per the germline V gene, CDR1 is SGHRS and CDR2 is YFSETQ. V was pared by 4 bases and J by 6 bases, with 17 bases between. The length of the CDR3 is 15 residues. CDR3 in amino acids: CASSIDPLGGNEQFF. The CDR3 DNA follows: TGCGCCAGCAGCATTGATCCCTTAGGGGGCAATGAGCAGTTCTTC.